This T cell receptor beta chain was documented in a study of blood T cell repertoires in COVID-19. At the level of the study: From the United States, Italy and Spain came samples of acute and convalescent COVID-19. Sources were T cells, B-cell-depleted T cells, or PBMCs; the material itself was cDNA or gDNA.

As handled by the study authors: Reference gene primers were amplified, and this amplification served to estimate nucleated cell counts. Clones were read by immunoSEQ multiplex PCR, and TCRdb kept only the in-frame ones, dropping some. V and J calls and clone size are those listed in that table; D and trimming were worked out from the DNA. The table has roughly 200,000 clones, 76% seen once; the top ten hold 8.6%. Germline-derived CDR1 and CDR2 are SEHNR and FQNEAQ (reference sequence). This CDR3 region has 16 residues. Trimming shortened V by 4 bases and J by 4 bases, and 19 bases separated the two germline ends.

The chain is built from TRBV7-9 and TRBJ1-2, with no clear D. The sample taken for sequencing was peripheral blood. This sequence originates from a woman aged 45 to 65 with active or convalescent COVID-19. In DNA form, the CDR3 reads TGTGCCAGCAGCTCTTTACAACCCGCTTCAGGCTATGGCTACACCTTC. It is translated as CASSSLQPASGYGYTF.